The present TCR beta chain was sequenced within a study of T cell responses to AZD1222 COVID-19 vaccine. Study findings and constraints: Only a handful of people who got AZD1222 tested seropositive at baseline. Epitopes outside B.1.351 and B.1.1.7 mutated regions reportedly drew nearly half of spike TCRs. All repertoire sampling was performed exclusively after the peak T cell response.

Profiled with immunoSEQ multiplex PCR; TCRdb holds only in-frame clones, not every one. The table records about 56,000 clones, 86% of them present only once. With respect to this clone: Antigen: not known.

Germline values: CDR1 WSHSY, CDR2 SAAADI. The CDR3 sequence is 14 residues long. The V and J ends lost 2 bases and 1 base respectively, with 9 bases between them. The origin of this receptor is an adult who received the AZD1222 COVID-19 vaccine. The rearrangement links TRBV10-2 to TRBJ2-7, with D perhaps TRBD1 (6 bases). Source: peripheral blood, taken 28 days after the second AZD1222 dose. The CDR3 bases are TGCGCCAGCAGTGAGACAACAGGGTCCTACGAGCAGTACTTC. Translating it yields CASSETTGSYEQYF.